Below are 19 T cell receptor beta chains sequenced from a single sample in a study of PD-L1 blockade in urothelial cancer. Sequencing was performed with immunoSEQ multiplex PCR; in TCRdb, only in-frame clones are kept and a portion is missing. This sample has about 30,000 clones, with about nine tenths found just once. Time point meaning: peripheral blood 6 weeks after treatment start. Sequenced here: PBMCs, sampled around atezolizumab (anti-PD-L1) treatment. Source of these receptors: a man at least 80 years old with urothelial cancer.

This clone was picked up one time. The chain carries TRBV18 and TRBJ1-1; a weak D match, TRBD1 (5 bases). Germline V lookup: CDR1 KGHSH, CDR2 LQKENI. CDR3 length: 12 residues. Trimming removed 4 bases from V and 7 bases from J, with 10 bases in between. CDR3 nucleotides: TGTGCCAGCTCACTTAGCGGGGGTGAAGCTTTCTTT. Translated: CASSLSGGEAFF.

The rearrangement links TRBV27 to TRBJ2-2, with 8 positions matching TRBD1. V shed 2 bases and J 5 bases; nucleotides not matched to a gene: 7. This CDR3 spans 16 amino acids. Germline loops: CDR1 MNHEY, CDR2 SMNVEV (reference sequence). The CDR3 DNA reads TGTGCCAGCAGTTTAGCGGACAGGGCGGGTACCGGGGAGCTGTTTTTT. Translation: CASSLADRAGTGELFF.

The chain couples TRBV7-8 to TRBJ1-1; TRBD1 might be the D (5 bases). Per germline, CDR1 SGHVS and CDR2 FQNEAQ. V was shortened by 1 base and J by 1 base, with 10 bases between the two germline ends. The CDR3 totals 15 residues. DNA for the CDR3: TGTGCCAGCAGCTTAGGGGGCGTTCGGAACACTGAAGCTTTCTTT. Amino acids: CASSLGGVRNTEAFF. Variable domain in full (rest from reference TRBV7-8 and TRBJ1-1): GAGVSQSPRYKVAKRGQDVALRCDPISGHVSLFWYQQALGQGPEFLTYFQNEAQLDKSGLPSDRFFAERPEGSVSTLKIQRTQQEDSAVYLCASSLGGVRNTEAFFGQGTRLTVV.

The rearrangement joins TRBV29-1 to TRBJ2-5, with a tentative D call TRBD2 (6 bases). Germline loops: CDR1 SQVTM, CDR2 ANQGSEA. CDR3 length: 13 residues. The V gene lost 4 bases and the J gene lost 1 base, with 10 bases spanning the gap. This chain's CDR3 is CSVVGGTQETQYF. In DNA, the CDR3 is TGCAGCGTTGTAGGCGGGACCCAAGAGACCCAGTACTTC.

The chain carries TRBV7-2 and TRBJ1-5, with D perhaps TRBD1 (5 bases). Germline V gives CDR1 SGHTA, CDR2 FQGNSA. The CDR3 runs 13 residues. V was cut by 5 bases and J by 7 bases, with 12 bases left in between. CDR3 DNA: TGTGCCAGCAGCCCGGGGGGTCGCCAGCCCCAGCATTTT. Amino acid sequence: CASSPGGRQPQHF.

The chain combines TRBV7-2 with TRBJ1-3; TRBD1 might be the D (6 bases). The CDR3 is 16 amino acids. The ends were cut back, 7 bases at V and 1 base at J, with 17 bases in the middle. From germline, CDR1 is SGHTA and CDR2 FQGNSA. CDR3 loop: CASIKGPQGSGNTIYF. DNA for the CDR3: TGTGCCAGCATTAAGGGGCCACAGGGTTCTGGAAACACCATATATTTT.

The chain carries TRBV2 and TRBJ2-1; TRBD2 agrees at 14 bases. With 11 bases clipped from V and 7 bases from J, the junction kept 19 bases outside the gene matches. Germline V CDR1 and CDR2: SNHLY, FYNNEI. The CDR3 spans 18 residues. The CDR3 here is CASALRGVGTSGRNEQFF. CDR3 DNA: TGTGCCTCCGCCCTCCGTGGAGTCGGGACTAGCGGGAGAAATGAGCAGTTCTTC.

This clone occurred once. The chain employs TRBV13 and TRBJ1-1, with D possibly TRBD1 on 6 matching bases. The V and J ends lost 5 bases and 1 base respectively, with 14 bases between them. Germline V CDR1 and CDR2: PRHDT, FYEKMQ (reference sequence). There are 15 residues in the CDR3. CDR3 sequence (DNA): TGTGCCAGCAGCCGTGGACAGCGCCAGAACACTGAAGCTTTCTTT. This encodes CASSRGQRQNTEAFF.

The genes are TRBV28 and TRBJ1-2, with unresolved D. Germline CDR1 is MDHEN and CDR2 is SYDVKM. CDR3 length: 13 residues. Trimming removed 6 bases from V and 5 bases from J, with 13 bases in between. The CDR3 DNA reads TGTGCCAGCAGCGTGTCTGAGGTTTATGGCTACACCTTC. This translates into CASSVSEVYGYTF.

In DNA form, the CDR3 reads TGTGCCAGCAGCTTAGTGGACAGGGGGATAAGTGGCTACACCTTC. The encoded protein is CASSLVDRGISGYTF. The chain joins TRBV7-2 to TRBJ1-2; 10 nucleotides line up with TRBD1. V was pared by 1 base and J by 7 bases, with 6 bases of the junction left unmatched. The CDR3 covers 15 residues. Germline loops: CDR1 SGHTA, CDR2 FQGNSA.

The chain employs TRBV4-3 and TRBJ1-4; no definite D call. The germline CDR1 and CDR2 sequences are LGHNA and YSLEER. CDR3 size: 12 residues. Trimming took 0 bases from V and 8 from J, leaving 4 bases between them. CDR3 amino acids: CASSQDREKLFF. CDR3 sequence (DNA): TGCGCCAGCAGCCAAGACAGGGAAAAACTGTTTTTT.

The chain couples TRBV5-5 to TRBJ2-7; 10 nucleotides match TRBD2. CDR1 and CDR2 from the germline V gene are SGHKS and YYEKEE (reference sequence). This CDR3 is 16 amino acids long. V gave up 0 bases and J gave up 2 bases; unmatched junction bases: 5. Here the CDR3 reads CASSLDSGTSAYEQYF. For the CDR3, the DNA is TGTGCCAGCAGCTTGGATTCCGGGACTAGCGCCTACGAGCAGTACTTC.

The chain combines TRBV18 with TRBJ2-6; D possibly corresponds to TRBD1 (5 bases). The CDR3 has 16 amino acids. Per the germline V gene, CDR1 is KGHSH and CDR2 is LQKENI. Trimming removed 5 bases from V and 0 bases from J, with 11 bases in between. DNA of the CDR3: TGTGCCAGCTCAGGTGGTCAGGGCTCTGGGGCCAACGTCCTGACTTTC. Encoded protein: CASSGGQGSGANVLTF.

The chain employs TRBV4-3 and TRBJ1-2; 9 bases fit TRBD1. Per the germline V gene, CDR1 is LGHNA and CDR2 is YSLEER. Unmatched junction bases numbered 11, after V lost 2 bases and J lost 4 bases. This CDR3 has 17 residues. The CDR3 nucleotides are TGCGCCAGCAGCCAAACAATACCGGGACAGGGTCCCTATGGCTACACCTTC. This sequence encodes CASSQTIPGQGPYGYTF.

The rearrangement links TRBV27 to TRBJ2-7; 8 bases match TRBD2. V trimming: 7 bases; J trimming: 7 bases; junction bases outside the gene matches: 15. There are 15 residues in the CDR3. CDR1 and CDR2 from the germline V gene are MNHEY and SMNVEV (reference sequence). CDR3 region: CASTSWASGYGEQYF. The CDR3 nucleotides are TGTGCCAGCACCTCTTGGGCTAGCGGGTATGGGGAGCAGTACTTC.

In its sample, this clone was seen once. CDR3 sequence: CASSSDTILRWQYF. The CDR3 nucleotides read TGTGCCAGCAGCTCGGACACGATCCTACGTTGGCAGTACTTC. V gene TRBV7-9 combines with J gene TRBJ2-7; D is possibly TRBD1 (5 bases). With 4 bases removed from V and 9 bases from J, the gap between germline ends came to 19 bases. The CDR3 is 14 residues long. Germline lookup yields CDR1 SEHNR and CDR2 FQNEAQ (reference sequence).

The genes are TRBV5-1 and TRBJ2-7; tentative D call: TRBD1 (5 bases). Germline lookup yields CDR1 SGHRS and CDR2 YFSETQ. The V gene lost 2 bases and the J gene lost 5 bases, with 17 bases spanning the gap. The CDR3 is 15 residues long. The CDR3 loop is CASSLLLQGSDEQYF. DNA of the CDR3: TGCGCCAGCAGCTTATTACTGCAGGGATCTGACGAGCAGTACTTC. The whole variable domain, filled in from reference TRBV5-1 and TRBJ2-7, reads KAGVTQTPRYLIKTRGQQVTLSCSPISGHRSVSWYQQTPGQGLQFLFEYFSETQRNKGNFPGRFSGRQFSNSRSEMNVSTLELGDSALYLCASSLLLQGSDEQYFGPGTRLTVT.

The genes are TRBV2 and TRBJ2-1; 12 bases align to TRBD2. The CDR3 extends over 15 amino acids. Germline loops: CDR1 SNHLY, CDR2 FYNNEI. The trim removed 5 bases at V and 5 bases at J, leaving 4 bases unmatched. The CDR3 sequence is CASSPSGRGHNEQFF. In nucleotides, the CDR3 is TGTGCCAGCAGTCCTAGCGGGAGGGGACACAATGAGCAGTTCTTC.

The chain carries TRBV27 and TRBJ1-5, with 9 bases identical to TRBD1. V shed 4 bases, J shed 6 bases, and the junction held 13 bases outside the gene matches. Looked up from germline, CDR1 is MNHEY and CDR2 is SMNVEV (reference sequence). This CDR3 contains 17 residues. The CDR3 nucleotides read TGTGCCAGCAGTTCCGGGACAGGGAACTACGCGGGTCAGCCCCAGCATTTT. This translates into CASSSGTGNYAGQPQHF.